This T cell receptor (beta chain) is drawn from a study of identical twins. Donors were all healthy Caucasians. Template switching (which added a universal primer site) was used, and cDNA carried unique molecular identifiers. TCRdb analysed the 5' RACE reads with MiXCR anew, one entry per CDR3 protein. The sample contains about 450,000 distinct CDR3 sequences, roughly 18% of which appear only once. Findings of the study overall: Whereas memory repertoires showed no such difference, abundant cord blood beta clonotypes carried fewer insertions.

This clonotype was seen only a few times. Its target is unknown. The TCR originated in a man aged 50 to 60 in good health. Sequencing used naive T cells sorted from blood.

This chain's CDR3 is CASSLDGVRNQPQHF. The CDR3 bases are TGTGCCAGCAGTTTAGACGGGGTTCGAAATCAGCCCCAGCATTTT. The gene calls are TRBV12-3 or TRBV12-4 and TRBJ1-5; D gene uncertain. Trimming took 1 base from V and 4 from J, leaving 11 bases between them. This CDR3 spans 15 amino acids.